Listed here are 7 T cell receptor beta chains from one sample, sequenced in a study of CD8 T cells in Susac syndrome. Random hexamers were used to reverse transcribe an amount of roughly 0.45 to 1 ug RNA. Using its own MiXCR run on the immunoSEQ multiplex PCR reads, TCRdb lists one record per CDR3 protein. The sample holds 130,000 or so distinct CDR3 sequences; around nine tenths are singletons and the top ten take approximately 0.24%. The sequenced material came from CD8+ T cells from PBMCs. The receptor source for this set is a human donor with multiple sclerosis.

This clonotype was seen only once. The rearrangement uses TRBV28 and TRBJ1-5, with D tentatively TRBD1 (5 bases). The CDR3 is 19 residues long. The germline CDR1 and CDR2 sequences are MDHEN and SYDVKM. Trimming took 2 bases from V and 5 from J, leaving 25 bases between them. CDR3 residues: CASSLIGGVRHPGYQPQHF. The CDR3 coding sequence is TGTGCCAGCAGTTTAATTGGTGGCGTCAGGCACCCAGGGTATCAGCCCCAGCATTTT.

V and J are TRBV5-1 and TRBJ2-1; 10 nucleotides align to TRBD1. The CDR3 length is 13 residues. The V gene end was trimmed by 7 bases and the J gene end by 5 bases; junction bases not matched to a gene: 3. Per the germline V gene, CDR1 is SGHRS and CDR2 is YFSETQ. The CDR3 sequence: CASGDRGNNEQFF. CDR3 DNA sequence: TGCGCCAGCGGGGACAGGGGAAACAATGAGCAGTTCTTC.

The CDR3 nucleotides are TGTGCCAGCTCGAGAGGGTGGGAGACCCAGTACTTC. This encodes CASSRGWETQYF. V is TRBV28 and J is TRBJ2-5, with a possible D match to TRBD2 (5 bases). CDR1 and CDR2 from the germline V gene are MDHEN and SYDVKM. The ends were cut back, 8 bases at V and 5 bases at J, with 12 bases in the middle. There are 12 residues in the CDR3.

This CDR3 is CASSFGVYQPQHF. DNA of the CDR3: TGTGCCAGCAGTTTTGGGGTCTATCAGCCCCAGCATTTT. This chain connects TRBV27 to TRBJ1-5; the D is unclear. The V end was cut by 3 bases, the J end by 5 bases, with 8 bases between. Germline assignment: CDR1 MNHEY and CDR2 SMNVEV (reference sequence). CDR3 length: 13 amino acids.

This clonotype was detected once. The rearrangement joins TRBV6-2 or TRBV6-3 to TRBJ1-1; 7 bases fit TRBD1. The CDR3 runs 13 residues. V shed 7 bases, J shed 3 bases, and the junction held 5 bases outside the gene matches. CDR1 and CDR2 from the germline V gene are MNHEY and SVGEGT. The CDR3 region has the DNA TGTGCCAGCATACTACAGGGGCACACTGAAGCTTTCTTT. Amino acids: CASILQGHTEAFF.

In this sample, this clonotype turned up once. The gene calls are TRBV6-5 and TRBJ2-7; 7 bases are shared with TRBD2. Germline V gene sequence: CDR1 MNHEY, CDR2 SVGAGI. The length of the CDR3 is 13 residues. J gave up 3 bases and V 8 bases, and 7 bases lay outside the gene matches. In DNA, the CDR3 is TGTGCCAGCGTTCAAAGCGGGATCTACGAGCAGTACTTC. It specifies CASVQSGIYEQYF.

The genes are TRBV3-1 and TRBJ2-1; 11 bases are a match to TRBD2. With 4 bases clipped from V and 2 bases from J, the junction kept 1 base outside the gene matches. The CDR3 contains 15 residues. Germline V gene data show CDR1 as LGHDT and CDR2 as YNNKEL (reference sequence). CDR3 DNA sequence: TGTGCCAGCAGCCGGGGACTAGCGGCCTACAATGAGCAGTTCTTC. Its translation: CASSRGLAAYNEQFF.